This T cell receptor beta chain came from a study of blood T cell repertoires in COVID-19. CDR1 and CDR2 from the germline V gene are SGHRS and YFSETQ. This CDR3 spans 15 amino acids. V lost 1 base and J lost 1, with 11 bases in between. Sequenced by immunoSEQ multiplex PCR; TCRdb stores in-frame clones only, minus some. The sample comprises some 290,000 clones, approximately 91% of which are singletons, and around 4.2% rests with the top ten. In assigning cohorts, the study relied on participant-reported clinical history. Exposed enrollees had met someone with a PCR-confirmed or clinician-diagnosed COVID-19 case at some point within the 2 weeks before study entry.

The V call is TRBV5-1, the J call TRBJ1-1, with a tentative D call TRBD1 (6 bases). Sequencing was performed on PBMCs or T cells enriched from blood (not recorded which). The source is a woman aged 30 to 39 who had been exposed to COVID-19. The CDR3 loop is CASSLSGGQNTEAFF. In DNA form, the CDR3 reads TGCGCCAGCAGCTTGTCGGGGGGCCAGAACACTGAAGCTTTCTTT.